The clone carrying this T cell receptor beta chain has a count of ten or more. TCRdb analysed the 5' RACE reads with MiXCR anew, one entry per CDR3 protein. The sample consists of tens of thousands of distinct CDR3 sequences, around 2% of them appearing once. This entry is derived from a study of neurological immune-mediated disorders. This CDR3 has 14 amino acids. CDR1 DFQATT and CDR2 SNEGSKA come from the germline V gene (reference sequence). The V end was cut by 4 bases, the J end by 3 bases, with 15 bases between. The chain uses TRBV20-1 and TRBJ1-1, with D unresolved. This clonotype was obtained from a middle-aged woman with multiple sclerosis. Material for sequencing was PBMCs. The CDR3 DNA is TGCAGTGCTAACCTCGGAACCGGGGACACTGAAGCTTTCTTT. Encoded protein: CSANLGTGDTEAFF.